Listed below are T cell receptor beta chains from one sample, sequenced in a study of blood T cell repertoires in COVID-19. Sequencing was performed with immunoSEQ multiplex PCR; in TCRdb, only in-frame clones are kept and a portion is missing. Among roughly 500,000 clones listed, approximately 85% were seen once. The specimen sequenced was peripheral blood. Every receptor here comes from a human donor in a cohort sampled during active COVID-19. Both conserved end residues are part of each CDR3. D genes are given only for firm matches. Expanded clones are given a class, and other clones once, few, many or no size at all.

clone_size	d_call	v_call	j_call	cdr3_aa	cdr3_nt
-	-	TRBV29-1	TRBJ1-4	CSVGGARSNEKLFF	TGCAGCGTTGGCGGGGCCCGCTCTAATGAAAAACTGTTTTTT
-	TRBD2	TRBV6-2/TRBV6-3	TRBJ2-3	CASSWETSGVTDTQYF	TGTGCCAGCAGTTGGGAAACTAGCGGGGTCACAGATACGCAGTATTTT
-	-	TRBV6-6	TRBJ2-3	CASSYVGKDTQYF	TGTGCCAGCAGTTACGTCGGGAAGGATACGCAGTATTTT
-	TRBD1	TRBV5-6	TRBJ1-6	CASSPTGDSPLHF	TGTGCCAGCAGCCCAACAGGGGACTCACCCCTCCACTTT
-	TRBD1	TRBV3-1/TRBV3-2	TRBJ1-1	CASSQDNRGNTEAFF	TGTGCCAGCAGCCAAGACAACAGGGGGAACACTGAAGCTTTCTTT
-	TRBD2	TRBV7-6	TRBJ2-1	CASSLVSGGQDEQFF	TGTGCCAGCAGCTTAGTTAGCGGGGGGCAGGATGAGCAGTTCTTC
many	-	TRBV6-1	TRBJ2-1	CASSENMISGEQFF	TGTGCCAGCAGTGAAAATATGATTTCCGGTGAGCAGTTCTTC
-	-	TRBV7-9	TRBJ1-2	CASSLRQGQSHGYTF	TGTGCCAGCAGCTTACGGCAGGGGCAATCTCATGGCTACACCTTC
-	TRBD1	TRBV6-5	TRBJ1-2	CASRQGTQTHYGYTF	TGTGCCAGCAGACAGGGGACCCAGACCCACTATGGCTACACCTTC
-	TRBD2	TRBV3-1/TRBV3-2	TRBJ2-1	CASSQLAGGPNEQFF	TGTGCCAGCAGCCAATTAGCGGGAGGGCCCAATGAGCAGTTCTTC
-	TRBD1	TRBV10-3	TRBJ2-7	CATNRGQWSEQYF	TGTGCCACTAACAGGGGACAGTGGAGCGAGCAGTACTTC
-	-	TRBV11-2	TRBJ1-1	CASSNPSQGLGLRTEAFF	TGTGCCAGCAGCAACCCTTCGCAGGGTTTGGGGTTGCGTACTGAAGCTTTCTTT
few	-	TRBV7-2	TRBJ1-3	CASSLSLQGNTIYF	TGTGCCAGCAGCTTATCCTTACAGGGAAACACCATATATTTT
once	-	TRBV10-3	TRBJ1-2	CAISDVVANYGYTF	TGTGCCATCAGTGACGTCGTAGCTAACTATGGCTACACCTTC
-	TRBD2	TRBV10-1	TRBJ2-2	CASSESAGDTGELFF	TGCGCCAGCAGTGAGTCGGCGGGGGACACCGGGGAGCTGTTTTTT
-	-	TRBV30	TRBJ1-5	CAWSPQWGHGNQPQHF	TGTGCCTGGAGTCCCCAATGGGGACACGGGAATCAGCCCCAGCATTTT
-	TRBD2	TRBV7-2	TRBJ2-1	CASSSSGRAGNEQFF	TGTGCCAGCAGCTCCAGCGGGAGGGCCGGCAATGAGCAGTTCTTC
-	-	TRBV24-1	TRBJ1-1	CATSDSQQGRTTEAFF	TGTGCCACCAGTGATTCCCAACAGGGTAGAACGACTGAAGCTTTCTTT
-	TRBD1	TRBV5-5	TRBJ2-7	CASSEGTGGEQYF	TGTGCCAGCAGCGAAGGGACAGGGGGCGAGCAGTACTTC
-	-	TRBV15	TRBJ1-2	CATSLPFRALYGYTF	TGTGCCACCAGCTTACCCTTCAGGGCCCTCTATGGCTACACCTTC
-	TRBD1	TRBV6-5	TRBJ2-7	CASSYTTGHEQYF	TGTGCCAGCAGTTATACGACAGGGCACGAGCAGTACTTC
-	TRBD1	TRBV9	TRBJ1-4	CASSAQGDQEKLFF	TGTGCCAGCAGCGCACAGGGGGATCAGGAAAAACTGTTTTTT
-	-	TRBV7-6	TRBJ2-3	CASSYSRLIRADTQYF	TGTGCCAGCAGCTATTCTAGACTTATACGGGCAGATACGCAGTATTTT
-	-	TRBV4-2	TRBJ2-7	CASSQGGATYEQYF	TGTGCCAGCAGCCAAGGGGGCGCTACCTACGAGCAGTACTTC
-	-	TRBV5-1	TRBJ1-1	CASSVATADWDGTEAFF	TGCGCCAGCAGCGTCGCCACGGCGGACTGGGATGGCACTGAAGCTTTCTTT
-	-	TRBV9	TRBJ1-6	CASSTRGSYNSPLHF	TGTGCCAGCAGCACCCGGGGCTCCTATAATTCACCCCTCCACTTT
-	TRBD2	TRBV5-1	TRBJ2-7	CASRKTSGLPISYEQYF	TGCGCCAGCAGAAAGACTAGCGGTCTACCCATTTCCTACGAGCAGTACTTC
-	TRBD1	TRBV6-5	TRBJ1-1	CASSRTGGREAFF	TGTGCCAGCAGTCGGACAGGGGGACGTGAAGCTTTCTTT
-	-	TRBV7-3	TRBJ2-3	CASSLGRDPDTQYF	TGTGCCAGCAGCTTAGGGCGGGACCCGGATACGCAGTATTTT
-	TRBD1	TRBV25-1	TRBJ1-6	CASGQVDNSPLHF	TGTGCCAGCGGACAGGTTGATAATTCACCCCTCCACTTT
-	TRBD1	TRBV5-1	TRBJ1-4	CASGTTGGENEKLFF	TGCGCCAGCGGCACTACAGGGGGCGAAAATGAAAAACTGTTTTTT
-	-	TRBV29-1	TRBJ2-7	CSVGRGSSYEQYF	TGCAGCGTTGGCAGGGGAAGCTCCTACGAGCAGTACTTC
-	TRBD2	TRBV7-8	TRBJ2-1	CASSGTSGSYNEQFF	TGTGCCAGCAGCGGGACTAGCGGTTCCTACAATGAGCAGTTCTTC
once	TRBD2	TRBV5-1	TRBJ2-3	CASSSASGGTDTQYF	TGCGCCAGCAGCTCAGCTAGCGGAGGCACAGATACGCAGTATTTT
-	TRBD1	TRBV29-1	TRBJ1-2	CGGRGDYGYTF	TGCGGGGGCAGGGGGGACTATGGCTACACCTTC
-	-	TRBV5-6	TRBJ1-5	CASSILKGREGGNQPQHF	TGTGCCAGCAGTATCCTGAAGGGCAGGGAAGGCGGCAATCAGCCCCAGCATTTT
-	-	TRBV25-1	TRBJ1-2	CASSATGLGYGYTF	TGTGCCAGCAGTGCGACAGGTCTGGGCTATGGCTACACCTTC
-	-	TRBV10-3	TRBJ2-3	CAISRQGTDTQYF	TGTGCCATCAGTCGACAGGGCACAGATACGCAGTATTTT
-	-	TRBV6-5	TRBJ1-5	CASSPQGRGNQPQHF	TGTGCCAGCAGCCCCCAGGGAAGGGGCAATCAGCCCCAGCATTTT
-	-	TRBV6-5	TRBJ1-2	CASGASDGYTF	TGTGCCAGCGGAGCCTCAGATGGCTACACCTTC
-	TRBD1	TRBV28	TRBJ1-5	CASTQGGQGGQPQHF	TGTGCCAGCACCCAGGGGGGACAGGGGGGTCAGCCCCAGCATTTT
few	TRBD1	TRBV4-2	TRBJ2-1	CASSHPTGADEQFF	TGTGCCAGCAGCCACCCTACAGGGGCGGATGAGCAGTTCTTC
-	TRBD1	TRBV5-1	TRBJ2-3	CASSLEGQASTDTQYF	TGCGCCAGCAGCTTGGAGGGACAGGCTAGCACAGATACGCAGTATTTT
-	TRBD1	TRBV28	TRBJ1-6	CASSPPGGHNSPLHF	TGTGCCAGCAGCCCACCAGGGGGGCACAATTCACCCCTCCACTTT
-	-	TRBV5-1	TRBJ2-7	CASKGRTDYEQYF	TGCGCCAGCAAAGGGCGGACTGATTACGAGCAGTACTTC
-	TRBD2	TRBV4-1	TRBJ2-3	CASSPGLADRGGTQYF	TGCGCCAGCAGCCCGGGACTAGCGGATCGAGGTGGCACGCAGTATTTT
-	-	TRBV13	TRBJ2-5	CASSLKVGVGTQYF	TGTGCCAGCAGCTTAAAAGTGGGAGTTGGGACCCAGTACTTC
-	-	TRBV28	TRBJ1-2	CASSFQELNYGYTF	TGTGCCAGCAGTTTCCAAGAACTTAACTATGGCTACACCTTC
-	TRBD1	TRBV19	TRBJ1-2	CASSSPNFSTGDPYGYTF	TGTGCCAGTAGTTCCCCGAATTTTTCGACAGGGGATCCCTATGGCTACACCTTC
-	TRBD1	TRBV25-1	TRBJ1-1	CASSEGGGTVNTEAFF	TGTGCCAGCAGTGAAGGAGGGGGGACAGTAAACACTGAAGCTTTCTTT
few	-	TRBV20-1	TRBJ1-5	CSASLRSDFSNQPQHF	TGCAGTGCTAGTCTGCGGAGTGACTTTAGCAATCAGCCCCAGCATTTT
-	TRBD2	TRBV6-2/TRBV6-3	TRBJ2-1	CASSGLAGGLGSYNEQFF	TGTGCCAGCAGTGGACTAGCGGGAGGGCTAGGCTCCTACAATGAGCAGTTCTTC
once	-	TRBV27	TRBJ2-3	CASRDYLSTDTQYF	TGTGCCAGCAGGGACTACCTAAGCACAGATACGCAGTATTTT
-	TRBD1	TRBV25-1	TRBJ1-2	CASSAYRGDNYGYTF	TGTGCCAGCAGTGCGTACAGGGGAGACAACTATGGCTACACCTTC